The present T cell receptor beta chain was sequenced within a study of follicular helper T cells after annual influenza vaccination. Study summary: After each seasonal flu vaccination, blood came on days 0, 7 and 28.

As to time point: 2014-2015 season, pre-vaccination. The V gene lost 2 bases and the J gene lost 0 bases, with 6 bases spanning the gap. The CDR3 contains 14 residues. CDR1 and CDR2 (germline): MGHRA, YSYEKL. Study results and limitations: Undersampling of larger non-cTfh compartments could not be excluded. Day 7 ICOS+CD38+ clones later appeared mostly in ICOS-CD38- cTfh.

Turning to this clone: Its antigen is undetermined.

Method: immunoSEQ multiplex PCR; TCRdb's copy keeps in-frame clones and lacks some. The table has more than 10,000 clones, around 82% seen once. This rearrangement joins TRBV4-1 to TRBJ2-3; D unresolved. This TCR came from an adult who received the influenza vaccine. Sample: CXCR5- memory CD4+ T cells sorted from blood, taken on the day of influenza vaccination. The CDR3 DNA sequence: TGCGCCAGCAGCCAACCAGCTAGCACAGATACGCAGTATTTT. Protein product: CASSQPASTDTQYF.